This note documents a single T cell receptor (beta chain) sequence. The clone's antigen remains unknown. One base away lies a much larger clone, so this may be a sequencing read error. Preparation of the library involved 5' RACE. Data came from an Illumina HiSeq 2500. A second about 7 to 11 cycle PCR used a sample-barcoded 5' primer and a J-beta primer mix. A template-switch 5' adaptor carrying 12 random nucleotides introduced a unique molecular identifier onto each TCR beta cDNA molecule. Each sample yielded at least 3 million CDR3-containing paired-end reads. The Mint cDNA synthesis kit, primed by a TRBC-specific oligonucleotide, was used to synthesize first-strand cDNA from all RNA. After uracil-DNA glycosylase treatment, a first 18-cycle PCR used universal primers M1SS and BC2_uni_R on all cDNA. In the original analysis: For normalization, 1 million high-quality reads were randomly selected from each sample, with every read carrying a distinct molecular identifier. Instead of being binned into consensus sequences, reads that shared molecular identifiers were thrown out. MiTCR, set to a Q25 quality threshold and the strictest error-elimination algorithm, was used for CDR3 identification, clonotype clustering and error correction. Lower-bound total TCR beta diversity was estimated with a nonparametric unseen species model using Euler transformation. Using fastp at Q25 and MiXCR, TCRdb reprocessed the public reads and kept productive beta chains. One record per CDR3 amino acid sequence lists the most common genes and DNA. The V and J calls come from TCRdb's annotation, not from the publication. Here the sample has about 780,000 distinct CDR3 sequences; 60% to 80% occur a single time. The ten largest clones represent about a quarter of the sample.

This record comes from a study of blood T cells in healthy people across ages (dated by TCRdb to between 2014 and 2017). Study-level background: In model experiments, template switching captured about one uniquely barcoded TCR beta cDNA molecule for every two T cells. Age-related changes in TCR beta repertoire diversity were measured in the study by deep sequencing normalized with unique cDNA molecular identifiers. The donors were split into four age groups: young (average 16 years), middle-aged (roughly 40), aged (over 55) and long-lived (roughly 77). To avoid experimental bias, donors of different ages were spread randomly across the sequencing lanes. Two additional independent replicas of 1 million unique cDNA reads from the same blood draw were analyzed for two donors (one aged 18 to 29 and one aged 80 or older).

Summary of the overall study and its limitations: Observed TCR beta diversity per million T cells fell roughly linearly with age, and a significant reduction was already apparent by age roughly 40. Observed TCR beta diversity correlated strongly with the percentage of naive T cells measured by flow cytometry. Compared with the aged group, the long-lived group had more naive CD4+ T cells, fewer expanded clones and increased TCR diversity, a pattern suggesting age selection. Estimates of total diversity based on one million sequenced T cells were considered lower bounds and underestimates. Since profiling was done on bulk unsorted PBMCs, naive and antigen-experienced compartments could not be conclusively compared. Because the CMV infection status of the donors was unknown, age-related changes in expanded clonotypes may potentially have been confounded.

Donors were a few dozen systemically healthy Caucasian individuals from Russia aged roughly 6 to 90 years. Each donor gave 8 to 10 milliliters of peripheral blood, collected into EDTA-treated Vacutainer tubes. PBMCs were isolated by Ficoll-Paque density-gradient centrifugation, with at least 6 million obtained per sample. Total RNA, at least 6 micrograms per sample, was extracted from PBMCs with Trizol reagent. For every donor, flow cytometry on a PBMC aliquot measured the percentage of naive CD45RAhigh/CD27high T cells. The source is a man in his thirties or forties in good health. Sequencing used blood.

The CDR3 sequence is CAGSLWTGEETQYF. DNA sequence: TGTGCCGGCTCACTCTGGACAGGAGAAGAGACCCAGTACTTC. The sequence links TRBV18 to TRBJ2-5; 7 bases in between match TRBD1. CDR1 and CDR2, per the germline V gene, are KGHSH and LQKENI. The CDR3 goes from the cysteine to the phenylalanine over 14 residues. The entry retains the CDR3 DNA only, 42 bases that are in frame from base 1.